Listed here are 5 T cell receptor beta chains from one sample, sequenced in a study of blood T cells in healthy people across ages. With a J-beta primer mix and a sample-barcoded 5' primer, a second PCR ran about 7 to 11 cycles. In TCRdb, the 5' RACE reads were re-called with MiXCR into one record per CDR3 protein. The sample carries 580,000 or so distinct CDR3 sequences, around 50% recorded once. Material: blood. These receptors were taken from a man older than 75 in good health.

This clonotype was seen more than once but under ten times. A much larger clone differs by one base, so this may be a read error. The V call is TRBV6-5, the J call TRBJ2-1, with D possibly being TRBD2 (6 bases). The last part of the DNA fits TRBJ2-7 better; the J call may be wrong. Germline lookup yields CDR1 MNHEY and CDR2 SVGAGI. The CDR3 covers 18 residues. CDR3 in DNA: TGTGCCAGCAGTTACCCACCCGGGGCGGGGACCTCCTACAATGAGCAGTACTTC. Translated: CASSYPPGAGTSYNEQYF.

The rearrangement links TRBV20-1 to TRBJ2-5; D is possibly TRBD1 (5 bases). Trimming left V 6 bases short and J 5 bases short, with 16 bases between. Germline assignment: CDR1 DFQATT and CDR2 SNEGSKA (reference sequence). This CDR3 is built from 13 residues. The DNA of the CDR3 is TGCAGTGCCCTTGGTAGGGGCTGGGAGACCCAGTACTTC. This sequence encodes CSALGRGWETQYF.

CDR3 sequence: CSVPGLAGPNSGANVLTF. The CDR3 DNA follows: TGCAGCGTTCCCGGACTAGCGGGCCCTAACTCTGGGGCCAACGTCCTGACTTTC. The genes are TRBV29-1 and TRBJ2-6; TRBD2 matches 11 bases. Trimming at V came to 5 bases and at J to 0 bases, leaving 9 bases not matched to a gene. This CDR3 is built from 18 residues. Germline V CDR1 and CDR2: SQVTM, ANQGSEA.

This clonotype was counted between two and nine times. The rearrangement uses TRBV12-3 or TRBV12-4 and TRBJ2-7; the D gene is possibly TRBD1 (6 bases). This CDR3 has 16 amino acids. V dropped 6 bases and J dropped 2 bases, with 20 bases sitting between them. CDR3 sequence: CASSPEGRGHPYEQYF. CDR3 nucleotide sequence: TGTGCCAGCAGCCCCGAAGGCAGGGGTCACCCCTACGAGCAGTACTTC.

The chain links TRBV10-3 to TRBJ2-5; 8 bases are shared with TRBD1. Trimming cost V 2 bases and J 5 bases; bases outside gene matches: 7. The CDR3 consists of 15 residues. Germline assignment: CDR1 ENHRY and CDR2 SYGVKD. The CDR3 nucleotides read TGTGCCATCAGTGAGACCACAGGGGGTGGGGAGACCCAGTACTTC. Encoded protein: CAISETTGGGETQYF.